This T cell receptor (beta chain) is from a study of lymphopenia after photon versus proton radiotherapy. Between the trimmed V and J ends, which lost 0 bases and 3 bases, there was a span of 10 bases. The CDR3 covers 14 residues. The germline CDR1 and CDR2 sequences are SGDLS and YYNGEE. Some clones are missing from TCRdb's copy, which holds only in-frame ones; the method was immunoSEQ multiplex PCR. The sample holds 150,000 or so clones, around nine tenths seen once. Sequencing was performed on peripheral blood, taken from a patient treated with photon-based radiotherapy. The clonotype was recovered from a man aged 45-60 years with gastric cancer. The chain uses TRBV9 and TRBJ2-7, with D perhaps TRBD2 (5 bases). The CDR3 reads CASSVDGEFYEQYF. The CDR3 coding sequence is TGTGCCAGCAGCGTAGACGGGGAATTCTACGAGCAGTACTTC. The variable domain in full, with the rest retrieved from reference TRBV9 and TRBJ2-7, is DSGVTQTPKHLITATGQRVTLRCSPRSGDLSVYWYQQSLDQGLQFLIQYYNGEERAKGNILERFSAQQFPDLHSELNLSSLELGDSALYFCASSVDGEFYEQYFGPGTRLTVT.